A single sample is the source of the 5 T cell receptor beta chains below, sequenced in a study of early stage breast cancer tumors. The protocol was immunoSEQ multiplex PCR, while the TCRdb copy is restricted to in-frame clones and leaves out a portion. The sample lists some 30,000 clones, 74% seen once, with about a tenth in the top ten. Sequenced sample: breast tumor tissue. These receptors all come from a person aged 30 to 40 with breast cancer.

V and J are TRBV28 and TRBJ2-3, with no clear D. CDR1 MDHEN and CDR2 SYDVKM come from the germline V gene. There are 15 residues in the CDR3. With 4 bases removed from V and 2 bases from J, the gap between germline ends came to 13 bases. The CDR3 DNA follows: TGTGCCAGCAGTTCCCCGGACGAATACACAGATACGCAGTATTTT. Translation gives CASSSPDEYTDTQYF.

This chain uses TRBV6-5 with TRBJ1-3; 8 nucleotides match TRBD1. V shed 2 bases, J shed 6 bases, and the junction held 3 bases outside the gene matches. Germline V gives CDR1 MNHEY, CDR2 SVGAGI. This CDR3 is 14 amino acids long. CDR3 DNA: TGTGCCAGCAGTTACACGACAGGGGTAAACACCATATATTTT. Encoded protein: CASSYTTGVNTIYF.

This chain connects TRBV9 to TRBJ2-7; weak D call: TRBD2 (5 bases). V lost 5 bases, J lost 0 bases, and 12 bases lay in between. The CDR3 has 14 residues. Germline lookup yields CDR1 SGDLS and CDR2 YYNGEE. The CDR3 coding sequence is TGTGCCAGCAGTTTAGAGGGCAACTCCTACGAGCAGTACTTC. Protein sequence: CASSLEGNSYEQYF.

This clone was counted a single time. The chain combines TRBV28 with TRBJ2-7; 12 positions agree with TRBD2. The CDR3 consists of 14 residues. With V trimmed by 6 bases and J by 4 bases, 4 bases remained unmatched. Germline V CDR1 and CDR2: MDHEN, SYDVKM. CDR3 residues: CASSPGTSGYEQYF. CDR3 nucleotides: TGTGCCAGCAGCCCCGGGACTAGCGGGTACGAGCAGTACTTC.

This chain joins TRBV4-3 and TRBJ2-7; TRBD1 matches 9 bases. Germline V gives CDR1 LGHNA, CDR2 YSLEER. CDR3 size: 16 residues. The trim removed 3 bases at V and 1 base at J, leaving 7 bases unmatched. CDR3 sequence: CASSHPRDRDSYEQYF. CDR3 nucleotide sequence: TGCGCCAGCAGCCACCCCCGGGACAGGGATTCCTACGAGCAGTACTTC.